The following is a TCR beta chain sequence with its context. This clone was picked up a small number of times. Its antigen target is currently unknown. Per-nucleotide qualities are absent, and no much larger clonotype sits a single base away. These data are taken from a study of T cells after posttransplantation cyclophosphamide (dated by TCRdb to between 2015 and 2016). With regard to the full study: The study tracked T cell repertoire reconstitution by TRB sequencing after myeloablative bone marrow transplantation using posttransplantation cyclophosphamide as GVHD prophylaxis. Antigen receptor sequencing covered samples from 30 to 40 PTCy-treated patients and 15 to 20 of their related bone marrow donors. TRB sequencing was performed on blood from all 35 or so PTCy patients with 1-year posttransplant specimens. Up to 3 additional blood samples from 2 to 5.2 years after transplant were also TRB-sequenced in 3 patients, as was pretransplant blood from a handful of patients. TRA and TRB clonality were tightly correlated in several samples, so subsequent TCR analyses focused on TRB only. Public TRB sequences were checked against a database of over 3,500 sequences associated with responses to pathogens, tumor antigens, self-antigens and alloantigens.

The paper's findings and limits, for the study overall: Across around 48 patients, recipient CMV seropositivity and CMV reactivation were highly associated with TRB clonality; PTCy diversity was similar to CNI/methotrexate controls. At 1-2 months, donor-recipient similarity was low but rose over the first year, and the later blood repertoires were often dominated by donor CD8+ memory clones. The TRB repertoires of T cells infiltrating skin or the GI tract showed only limited overlap with the TRB repertoires found in blood.

Genomic DNA was the input for TRB sequencing, which was run either with the immunoSEQ assay at survey resolution or with the hsTCRB kit. As for the authors' bioinformatics: The immunoSEQ software was used for initial read processing, and the LymphoSeq R package was used for repertoire analyses. Clonality was computed as 1 minus normalized Shannon entropy; Gini coefficient was also calculated for each TRB dataset. Phenotypes of unsorted samples were inferred by mapping TRB sequences from sorted subsets of the recipient or donor onto the same recipient's unsorted samples. What TCRdb holds here is the immuneACCESS table cut down to in-frame rearrangements. Part of the clones is not present; checked against another copy, under half of the missing clones reflect an unresolved V gene, and the others are unexplained. V and J calls and clone size are copied from that table; D and trimming were computed from the DNA. The sample records about 36,000 clones, none occurring a single time. 1.2% of the sample belongs to the ten largest clones.

The V and J ends are trimmed by 8 bases and 6 bases, leaving 18 bases between them. According to the germline V gene (reference sequence), CDR1 reads MNHEY and CDR2 reads SMNVEV. The CDR3 goes from the cysteine to the phenylalanine over 14 residues. Only the CDR3 region is kept as DNA, spanning 42 bases read in frame from base 1. Peripheral blood samples were provided by related bone marrow donors on the day of marrow donation. Mononuclear cells from peripheral blood and bone marrow were separated by Ficoll-Hypaque density centrifugation and then cryopreserved. The sequence joins TRBV27 to TRBJ2-3; TRBD2 is a weak D gene call, 6 bases matching. The sequence came from a girl aged 10 to 17 in good health, CMV-negative, and a related stem cell transplant donor. Sequencing input: PBMCs. The base sequence is TGTGCCAGCGGGGGACTTAAGGGTTTCGATACGCAGTATTTT. Translated, this gives CASGGLKGFDTQYF.